Listed here are 3 T cell receptor beta chains from one sample, sequenced in a study of glioma-infiltrating T cells. TCR alpha and beta CDR3 regions were amplified from RNA using iRepertoire nested multiplex PCR. TCRdb itself ran the multiplex PCR reads through MiXCR, one entry per CDR3 protein. Of approximately 140,000 distinct CDR3 sequences listed, 20% to 25% were seen once; the top ten hold around a quarter. The sequenced sample was glioma tissue, nonneoplastic brain tissue, or PBMCs (not recorded which). Receptors were obtained from a human donor with low-grade glioma or glioblastoma, undergoing nonglioma brain surgery, or in good health (not recorded which).

This clonotype was seen repeatedly, ten times or more. The chain combines TRBV6-2 or TRBV6-3 with TRBJ2-3, with TRBD2 matching over 8 bases. V lost 2 bases to trimming and J lost 6 bases; unmatched junction nucleotides: 7. The CDR3 totals 15 residues. Germline CDR1 is MNHEY and CDR2 is SVGEGT. The CDR3 coding sequence is TGTGCCAGCAGTTACATTAGCGGGGTCCCGGATACGCAGTATTTT. This translates into CASSYISGVPDTQYF.

This clonotype was detected only a few times. V and J are TRBV13 and TRBJ2-1, with 10 bases lining up with TRBD2. Per the germline V gene, CDR1 is PRHDT and CDR2 is FYEKMQ (reference sequence). Trimming cost V 1 base and J 0 bases; bases outside gene matches: 15. The CDR3 covers 21 residues. The chain's CDR3 is CASSLVVGGLADTGSYNEQFF. The CDR3 DNA is TGTGCCAGCAGCTTAGTGGTAGGTGGACTAGCGGACACCGGCTCCTACAATGAGCAGTTCTTC.

This clonotype is a singleton in its sample. The rearrangement joins TRBV5-6 to TRBJ2-1, with D unresolved. Germline-derived CDR1 and CDR2 are SGHDT and YYEEEE. The V end lost 1 base, the J end lost 1 base, and 9 bases lay between the germline ends. The CDR3 length is 15 residues. The CDR3 loop is CASSLIPSSYNEQFF. CDR3 DNA: TGTGCCAGCAGCTTGATCCCCTCATCCTACAATGAGCAGTTCTTC.